This TCR beta chain was retrieved from a study of CD8 T cells in Susac syndrome. Control patients had untreated stable or active relapsing-remitting multiple sclerosis by revised McDonald criteria. RNA totalling roughly 0.45 to 1 ug underwent reverse transcription with random hexamers. Across 54 Vbeta and 13 Jbeta, TCR beta CDR3 was amplified with immunoSEQ multiplex PCR. Using its own MiXCR run on the immunoSEQ multiplex PCR reads, TCRdb lists one record per CDR3 protein. The data contain about 210,000 distinct CDR3 sequences, about 95% of them singletons. This CDR3 spans 15 amino acids. V lost 4 bases to trimming and J lost 5 bases; unmatched junction nucleotides: 11. Germline CDR1 reads MNHEY; CDR2 reads SMNVEV (reference sequence).

The chain is built from TRBV27 and TRBJ2-7; 7 nucleotides align to TRBD1. The sequencing sample was made of CD4+ T cells from PBMCs. The receptor comes from a human donor with multiple sclerosis. The CDR3 DNA reads as TGTGCCAGCAGTTCAGCCGGGACAGAAGAGGACGAGCAGTACTTC. Translation gives CASSSAGTEEDEQYF.